These T cell receptor beta chains were read from a single sample in a study of T cells in Graves' hyperthyroidism and ophthalmopathy. TCRdb reanalysed the multiplex PCR reads using MiXCR and keeps one entry per CDR3 protein. This table holds more than 650,000 distinct CDR3 sequences, 14% found once. Material for sequencing was blood. The receptor set was obtained from a woman younger than 35 with Graves' hyperthyroidism. Each CDR3 is given without its conserved first and last residue. Fields, in order: J gene, CDR3 length, V gene, CDR3 protein.

j_call: TRBJ2-5; cdr3_length: 13; v_call: TRBV6-5; cdr3_aa: ASSSRGLAGGTQY
j_call: TRBJ2-3; cdr3_length: 14; v_call: TRBV2; cdr3_aa: ASSYSFRGETDTQY
j_call: TRBJ1-5; cdr3_length: 13; v_call: TRBV4-1; cdr3_aa: ASSQDWGGKQPQH
j_call: TRBJ2-3; cdr3_length: 13; v_call: TRBV24-1; cdr3_aa: ATSDFAGVPDTQY
j_call: TRBJ2-3; cdr3_length: 11; v_call: TRBV12-3/TRBV12-4; cdr3_aa: ASSLGTADTQY
j_call: TRBJ2-3; cdr3_length: 14; v_call: TRBV7-2; cdr3_aa: ASSLGWTSGRDTQY
j_call: TRBJ2-4; cdr3_length: 12; v_call: TRBV20-1; cdr3_aa: SAPDREAKNIQY
j_call: TRBJ1-4; cdr3_length: 13; v_call: TRBV12-3/TRBV12-4; cdr3_aa: ASSLRPGTNEKLF
j_call: TRBJ2-5; cdr3_length: 13; v_call: TRBV7-9; cdr3_aa: ASSFGSGGKETQY
j_call: TRBJ1-1; cdr3_length: 12; v_call: TRBV4-1; cdr3_aa: ASSQLPGAGEAF
j_call: TRBJ2-7; cdr3_length: 16; v_call: TRBV7-2; cdr3_aa: ASSRLRTSGSTVYEQY
j_call: TRBJ1-1; cdr3_length: 13; v_call: TRBV6-5; cdr3_aa: ASSWSPGQGTEAF
j_call: TRBJ2-7; cdr3_length: 10; v_call: TRBV7-8; cdr3_aa: ASSFRQMEQY
j_call: TRBJ1-1; cdr3_length: 12; v_call: TRBV3-1; cdr3_aa: ASSPGDRGRGAF
j_call: TRBJ2-5; cdr3_length: 13; v_call: TRBV20-1; cdr3_aa: SASSGRLPQETQY
j_call: TRBJ1-1; cdr3_length: 13; v_call: TRBV12-3/TRBV12-4; cdr3_aa: ASSFPRGAIPEAF
j_call: TRBJ2-1; cdr3_length: 13; v_call: TRBV9; cdr3_aa: ASSVDGLSYNEQF
j_call: TRBJ1-2; cdr3_length: 12; v_call: TRBV5-4; cdr3_aa: ASSLGTGNYGYT
j_call: TRBJ1-1; cdr3_length: 12; v_call: TRBV6-1; cdr3_aa: ASSEGWEGTEAF
j_call: TRBJ1-1; cdr3_length: 12; v_call: TRBV9; cdr3_aa: ASSQGQENTEAL
j_call: TRBJ2-5; cdr3_length: 13; v_call: TRBV28; cdr3_aa: ASSPPAQGGETQY
j_call: TRBJ2-2; cdr3_length: 12; v_call: TRBV6-2/TRBV6-3; cdr3_aa: ASERFTNTGELF
j_call: TRBJ1-3; cdr3_length: 12; v_call: TRBV29-1; cdr3_aa: SVATGYSGNTIY
j_call: TRBJ2-5; cdr3_length: 11; v_call: TRBV20-1; cdr3_aa: SAGMTGPETQY
j_call: TRBJ2-7; cdr3_length: 14; v_call: TRBV20-1; cdr3_aa: SARETGDQVADEQY
j_call: TRBJ2-2; cdr3_length: 11; v_call: TRBV18; cdr3_aa: ASSRQGTGELF
j_call: TRBJ2-1; cdr3_length: 13; v_call: TRBV6-6; cdr3_aa: ASSYSRERYNEQF
j_call: TRBJ2-2; cdr3_length: 14; v_call: TRBV19; cdr3_aa: ATKAGAGTNTGELF
j_call: TRBJ2-2; cdr3_length: 12; v_call: TRBV2; cdr3_aa: ASSDRLFTGELF
j_call: TRBJ1-2; cdr3_length: 10; v_call: TRBV18; cdr3_aa: ASSPSQQGYT
j_call: TRBJ2-1; cdr3_length: 11; v_call: TRBV20-1; cdr3_aa: RLQRGPYNEQF
j_call: TRBJ2-3; cdr3_length: 11; v_call: TRBV7-3; cdr3_aa: ASSFGGTSTQY
j_call: TRBJ2-5; cdr3_length: 12; v_call: TRBV18; cdr3_aa: ASSQQAGGETQY
j_call: TRBJ1-1; cdr3_length: 14; v_call: TRBV7-9; cdr3_aa: ASSPNRQGWNTEAF
j_call: TRBJ2-3; cdr3_length: 14; v_call: TRBV28; cdr3_aa: ASSLFIGRNADTQY
j_call: TRBJ2-1; cdr3_length: 11; v_call: TRBV28; cdr3_aa: ASSMRRKGEQF
j_call: TRBJ2-3; cdr3_length: 12; v_call: TRBV29-1; cdr3_aa: SVDSGRSTDTQY
j_call: TRBJ2-1; cdr3_length: 12; v_call: TRBV11-2; cdr3_aa: ASRMKSGMGEQF
j_call: TRBJ2-7; cdr3_length: 13; v_call: TRBV6-1; cdr3_aa: ASSLPTGHSYEQY
j_call: TRBJ2-3; cdr3_length: 11; v_call: TRBV5-1; cdr3_aa: ASSGSRTDTQY
j_call: TRBJ1-1; cdr3_length: 17; v_call: TRBV5-1; cdr3_aa: ASSARGVGRGLVGTEAF
j_call: TRBJ2-3; cdr3_length: 16; v_call: TRBV7-8; cdr3_aa: ASSLEAPPGGPIDTQY
j_call: TRBJ1-5; cdr3_length: 11; v_call: TRBV20-1; cdr3_aa: SARGAFNQPQH
j_call: TRBJ2-1; cdr3_length: 14; v_call: TRBV5-1; cdr3_aa: ASNLEVGRAYNEQF
j_call: TRBJ1-3; cdr3_length: 16; v_call: TRBV4-1; cdr3_aa: ASSQDWDRRASGNTIY
j_call: TRBJ2-1; cdr3_length: 12; v_call: TRBV20-1; cdr3_aa: SARIRDYYNEQF
j_call: TRBJ2-1; cdr3_length: 14; v_call: TRBV12-3/TRBV12-4; cdr3_aa: ASRRGLAVLGDEQF